Each of the 22 T cell receptor beta chains below was sequenced from the same sample in a study of early T cells in non-severe SARS-CoV-2 infection. TCRdb passed the 5' RACE reads through MiXCR, listing each CDR3 protein once. Altogether tens of thousands of distinct CDR3 sequences are present, 20% to 25% being singletons, with the ten largest covering 15% to 20%. Sequencing used whole blood, obtained at baseline. Receptor source: an adult who was a healthcare worker with PCR-confirmed SARS-CoV-2 infection or an uninfected control (not recorded which).

V and J are TRBV20-1 and TRBJ2-5; D might be TRBD2 (5 bases). Trimming removed 5 bases at V and 9 bases at J, with 16 bases between. The germline gives CDR1 DFQATT, CDR2 SNEGSKA (reference sequence). The CDR3 covers 12 residues. The CDR3 protein is CSASDGARAQYF. As DNA, the CDR3 is TGCAGTGCTTCCGATGGAGCGCGGGCCCAGTACTTC.

This clonotype showed up many times. V and J are TRBV12-3 or TRBV12-4 and TRBJ2-1; D not certain. CDR3 size: 11 residues. Trimming shortened V by 3 bases and J by 7 bases, and 4 bases separated the two germline ends. The CDR3: CASSLINEQFF. Written as DNA, the CDR3 is TGTGCCAGCAGTTTGATAAATGAGCAGTTCTTC.

This clonotype showed up just a few times. This chain links TRBV7-6 with TRBJ2-5; possible D gene TRBD1, 6 bases. V was cut by 4 bases and J by 1 base, with 13 bases left in between. CDR3 length: 15 residues. Germline V gene data show CDR1 as SGHVS and CDR2 as FNYEAQ. CDR3 amino acids: CASSSRDNAQETQYF. CDR3 nucleotide sequence: TGTGCCAGCAGCTCCCGGGACAACGCCCAAGAGACCCAGTACTTC.

The genes are TRBV10-3 and TRBJ1-2, with 8 nucleotides matching TRBD1. Per germline, CDR1 ENHRY and CDR2 SYGVKD. This CDR3 is built from 13 residues. V was pared by 10 bases and J by 0 bases, with 4 bases of the junction left unmatched. The CDR3 sequence: CASTGGPNYGYTF. The CDR3 bases are TGTGCCAGCACAGGGGGTCCTAACTATGGCTACACCTTC.

The chain couples TRBV20-1 to TRBJ2-1; a possible D gene is TRBD2 (6 bases). Trimming shortened V by 1 base and J by 6 bases, and 10 bases separated the two germline ends. The length of the CDR3 is 13 residues. Germline CDR1 reads DFQATT; CDR2 reads SNEGSKA (reference sequence). The CDR3 reads CSARGLGRNEQFF. As DNA, the CDR3 is TGCAGTGCTAGAGGACTAGGGCGCAATGAGCAGTTCTTC.

This chain joins TRBV19 and TRBJ1-1, with D uncertain. The CDR3 totals 12 residues. With 6 bases removed from V and 8 bases from J, the gap between germline ends came to 13 bases. The V gene's germline CDR1 is LNHDA and CDR2 SQIVND (reference sequence). CDR3 sequence reads: CASSYLGTEAFF. CDR3 nucleotides: TGTGCCAGTAGCTACTTAGGAACGGAAGCTTTCTTT.

The genes are TRBV30 and TRBJ2-2; 7 nucleotides match TRBD1. After removal of 1 base from V and 6 bases from J, the junction contained 8 bases not matched to a gene. Germline V gene data show CDR1 as GTSNPN and CDR2 as SVGIG (reference sequence). This CDR3 comprises 15 residues. In DNA, the CDR3 is TGTGCCTGGAGTGCCCCCGACAGGGTGGCCGGGGAGCTGTTTTTT. Amino acid sequence: CAWSAPDRVAGELFF.

There are a few counts of this clonotype. The chain couples TRBV30 to TRBJ2-6; D is undetermined. The CDR3 is 11 residues long. V shed 3 bases and J shed 8 bases, with 5 bases lying between them. The germline gives CDR1 GTSNPN, CDR2 SVGIG (reference sequence). The CDR3 DNA reads TGTGCCTGGAGACCCTCCAACGTCCTGACTTTC. Encoded protein: CAWRPSNVLTF.

This chain links TRBV29-1 with TRBJ2-1; TRBD2 is a possible D gene (5 bases). In germline, CDR1 is SQVTM, CDR2 ANQGSEA. V lost 7 bases and J 5 bases, leaving 12 bases between the germline ends. The CDR3 totals 12 residues. The CDR3 loop is CSGRLRDNEQFF. The DNA for the CDR3 is TGCAGCGGCAGGCTGAGGGACAATGAGCAGTTCTTC.

In its sample, this clonotype was seen many times. The J gene is TRBJ2-2, the V gene TRBV7-9, with TRBD2 as a possible D gene (5 bases). This CDR3 is 12 amino acids long. Looked up from germline, CDR1 is SEHNR and CDR2 is FQNEAQ (reference sequence). V lost 5 bases and J 4 bases, leaving 5 bases between the germline ends. CDR3 coding DNA: TGTGCCAGCAGCCGGGGCACCGGGGAGCTGTTTTTT. It translates to CASSRGTGELFF.

The chain links TRBV20-1 to TRBJ1-6; TRBD1 matches at 7 bases. The V and J ends lost 3 bases and 7 bases, in that order; junction bases with no gene match: 3. There are 13 residues in the CDR3. Looked up from germline, CDR1 is DFQATT and CDR2 is SNEGSKA (reference sequence). The CDR3 DNA reads as TGCAGTGCTAGCGGGACAGCCAATTCACCCCTCCACTTT. Its translation: CSASGTANSPLHF.

This rearrangement joins TRBV2 to TRBJ2-5, with D uncertain. Germline values: CDR1 SNHLY, CDR2 FYNNEI. CDR3 size: 11 residues. V lost 5 bases to trimming and J lost 5 bases, with 6 bases between them. CDR3 sequence reads: CASSPYETQYF. Written as DNA, the CDR3 is TGTGCCAGCAGTCCGTACGAGACCCAGTACTTC.

This chain uses TRBV12-3 or TRBV12-4 with TRBJ2-3; 9 bases match TRBD1. The J segment lost 14 bases and the V segment lost 7 bases, leaving 13 bases of the junction unmatched. The CDR3 consists of 13 residues. For the CDR3, the DNA is TGTGCCAGCACCACCTCCCCGGGACAGGGCCCGTATTTT. Translated, it gives CASTTSPGQGPYF.

This clonotype was observed a few times. The chain uses TRBV7-9 and TRBJ2-3, with 8 nucleotides matching TRBD2. J lost 3 bases, V lost 4 bases, and 6 bases had no gene match. The CDR3 sequence is 15 residues long. Germline CDR1 and CDR2: SEHNR and FQNEAQ (reference sequence). For the CDR3, the DNA is TGTGCCAGCAGCTACCGGGGGGGCACGACAGATACGCAGTATTTT. It is translated as CASSYRGGTTDTQYF.

In its sample, this clonotype was seen many times. The V and J genes are TRBV12-3 or TRBV12-4 and TRBJ1-2; D is possibly TRBD1 (5 bases). The V end lost 3 bases, the J end lost 8 bases, and 10 bases lay between the germline ends. The CDR3 is made up of 12 amino acids. The CDR3 DNA reads TGTGCCAGCAGTTTGGAGCAGGGCGGCTACACCTTC. This translates into CASSLEQGGYTF.

This clonotype was counted many times. This chain links TRBV6-6 with TRBJ2-1, with 9 bases aligning to TRBD2. This CDR3 contains 16 residues. The germline V gene encodes CDR1 MNHNY and CDR2 SVGAGI (reference sequence). V was clipped by 0 bases and J by 0 bases; unmatched bases: 0. The CDR3 region is CASSYSRGGSYNEQFF. The CDR3 nucleotides are TGTGCCAGCAGTTACTCGCGGGGGGGCTCCTACAATGAGCAGTTCTTC.

J is TRBJ2-3 and V is TRBV5-4; D ambiguous. In germline, CDR1 is SGHNT, CDR2 YYREEE (reference sequence). This CDR3 region has 12 residues. V lost 4 bases to trimming and J lost 6 bases, with 9 bases between them. This CDR3 reads CASSPSEDTQYF. The CDR3 nucleotides read TGTGCCAGCAGCCCCAGCGAGGATACGCAGTATTTT.

This chain links TRBV7-9 with TRBJ1-2, with TRBD1 matching over 8 bases. The CDR3 is 13 residues long. Germline V gene lookup returns CDR1 SEHNR and CDR2 FQNEAQ (reference sequence). Trimming cost V 5 bases and J 2 bases; bases outside gene matches: 1. The CDR3 bases are TGTGCCAGCAGCGGACAGGGAAACTATGGCTACACCTTC. This codes for CASSGQGNYGYTF.

In this sample, this clonotype turned up a few times. J is TRBJ2-2 and V is TRBV7-6, with D uncertain. V dropped 5 bases and J dropped 0 bases, with 10 bases sitting between them. The CDR3 has 15 residues. Germline V CDR1 and CDR2: SGHVS, FNYEAQ. The CDR3 sequence: CASSARVANTGELFF. For the CDR3, the DNA is TGTGCCAGCAGCGCCCGGGTAGCGAACACCGGGGAGCTGTTTTTT.

The chain is built from TRBV6-1 and TRBJ2-1; 8 bases are a match to TRBD1. V was clipped by 5 bases and J by 5 bases; unmatched bases: 2. Germline V gives CDR1 MNHNS, CDR2 SASEGT. The CDR3 is made up of 13 amino acids. The CDR3 reads CASSQGADNEQFF. As DNA, the CDR3 is TGTGCCAGCAGTCAGGGGGCCGACAATGAGCAGTTCTTC.

This clonotype was counted between two and nine times. As DNA, the CDR3 is TGTGCCAGCTCAGGGGCCAGCAGAGACGAGCAGTACTTC. Its protein product is CASSGASRDEQYF. The chain recombines TRBV18 with TRBJ2-7; D perhaps matches TRBD1 (5 bases). Trimming pared 5 bases from V and 5 bases from J, leaving 13 bases between. Germline CDR1 KGHSH, CDR2 LQKENI. The CDR3 contains 13 residues. Using reference TRBV18 and TRBJ2-7 for the parts outside the CDR3, the full variable domain is NAGVMQNPRHLVRRRGQEARLRCSPMKGHSHVYWYRQLPEEGLKFMVYLQKENIIDESGMPKERFSAEFPKEGPSILRIQQVVRGDSAAYFCASSGASRDEQYFGPGTRLTVT.

This clonotype has only a few counts. V usage is TRBV18 and J usage is TRBJ2-3; D not certain. Germline CDR1 is KGHSH and CDR2 is LQKENI. V gave up 3 bases and J gave up 5 bases, with 9 bases separating them. The CDR3 spans 13 residues. CDR3 nucleotides: TGTGCCAGCTCACCTGCGAGTAAAGATACGCAGTATTTT. Translation: CASSPASKDTQYF.